These T cell receptor beta chains were read from a single sample in a study of blood T cell repertoires in COVID-19. The table came from immunoSEQ multiplex PCR; TCRdb's copy has only in-frame clones and leaves some out. Altogether some 290,000 clones are present, 85% to 95% being singletons, with the ten largest covering about 4%. Sequencing input: PBMCs or T cells enriched from blood (not recorded which). These receptors were collected from a woman in her 30s who had been exposed to COVID-19. Each CDR3 is given with its conserved first and last residue. D genes are given only for firm matches. Only some rows state a clone size, as once, few, many or a class for expanded clones.

TRBJ2-3	NA	TRBV19	NA	TGTGCCAGTAGTACCTCAGGGGGGAGCACAGATACGCAGTATTTT	CASSTSGGSTDTQYF
TRBJ1-6	NA	TRBV5-1	TRBD1	TGCGCCAGCAGAGACAGGGCATGGAATTCACCCCTCCACTTT	CASRDRAWNSPLHF
TRBJ2-3	NA	TRBV7-2	TRBD2	TGTGCCAGCAGCTTAGCCCTAGCGGGGGAGATTAGTTCTAGCACAGATACGCAGTATTTT	CASSLALAGEISSSTDTQYF
TRBJ2-1	NA	TRBV14	TRBD2	TGTGCCAGCAGCCAAGATTGGCGGGGGATTTACAATGAGCAGTTCTTC	CASSQDWRGIYNEQFF
TRBJ1-2	NA	TRBV29-1	TRBD1	TGCAGCGTAACCGGGACAGGGAGGGAATATGGCTACACCTTC	CSVTGTGREYGYTF
TRBJ1-1	NA	TRBV12-3/TRBV12-4	TRBD1	TGTGCCAGCAGGATTACAGGGGTGACTGAAGCTTTCTTT	CASRITGVTEAFF
TRBJ1-2	NA	TRBV11-1	TRBD1	TGTGCCAGCAGCCCTCCACAGGGGGCGCAGGACTATGGCTACACCTTC	CASSPPQGAQDYGYTF
TRBJ2-1	NA	TRBV5-4	NA	TGTGCCAGCAGCTTGGAACAACGCAATGAGCAGTTCTTC	CASSLEQRNEQFF
TRBJ2-7	NA	TRBV7-9	NA	TGTGCCAGCAGCTCCGTTGGGGGGGGCGAAGGACAGTACTTC	CASSSVGGGEGQYF
TRBJ1-1	NA	TRBV5-4	NA	TGTGCCAGCAGCTTGGGGGCGGGGAACACTGAAGCTTTCTTT	CASSLGAGNTEAFF
TRBJ2-5	NA	TRBV5-1	NA	TGCGCCAGCAGCTTGTATGGTACTCAAGAGACCCAGTACTTC	CASSLYGTQETQYF
TRBJ1-5	NA	TRBV12-3/TRBV12-4	NA	TGTGCCAGCAGTTTACAGACAAATCAGCCCCAGCATTTT	CASSLQTNQPQHF
TRBJ2-7	NA	TRBV18	TRBD1	TGTGCCAGCTCACCGGGACAGGCCAGCTACGAGCAGTACTTC	CASSPGQASYEQYF
TRBJ2-5	NA	TRBV18	TRBD2	TGTGCCAGCTCCCTTAGCGGGGTCCAAGAGACCCAGTACTTC	CASSLSGVQETQYF
TRBJ1-2	NA	TRBV5-1	NA	TGCGCCAGCAGCTTGGGACAGCTCTATGGCTACACCTTC	CASSLGQLYGYTF
TRBJ2-1	NA	TRBV29-1	NA	TGCAGCGTTGCCCAGGGCGATGAGCAGTTCTTC	CSVAQGDEQFF
TRBJ2-5	NA	TRBV6-5	NA	TGTGCCAGCAGTTACTCGAGAGAGACCCAGTACTTC	CASSYSRETQYF
TRBJ2-3	NA	TRBV5-1	NA	TGCGCCAGCAGCTTGGGCGCCACCTCCACAGATACGCAGTATTTT	CASSLGATSTDTQYF
TRBJ2-3	NA	TRBV5-6	NA	TGTGCCAGCAGCCCGTACGGCCTCTCGGGAGTAGATACGCAGTATTTT	CASSPYGLSGVDTQYF
TRBJ1-3	NA	TRBV5-4	TRBD1	TGTGCCAGCACCCCCGGGACAGGCTCGTTTGGAAACACCATATATTTT	CASTPGTGSFGNTIYF
TRBJ2-7	NA	TRBV5-1	TRBD2	TGCGCCAGCAGCTTGACTAGCGGGGCCTACGAGCAGTACTTC	CASSLTSGAYEQYF
TRBJ1-4	NA	TRBV19	NA	TGTGCCAGTACCGCAAGCTTTTTCACGGGAAAACTGTTTTTT	CASTASFFTGKLFF
TRBJ2-2	NA	TRBV7-2	TRBD1	TGTGCCAGCAGCTTCCTCAGGGGGCATGGCGGGGAGCTGTTTTTT	CASSFLRGHGGELFF
TRBJ1-2	once	TRBV27	NA	TGTGCCAGCAGACCTAGGGGTAAAGCTAACTATGGCTACACCTTC	CASRPRGKANYGYTF
TRBJ1-4	once	TRBV7-6	NA	TGTGCCAGCAGCCAGGAGGGTGAAAAACTGTTTTTT	CASSQEGEKLFF
TRBJ1-5	NA	TRBV7-9	TRBD1	TGTGCCAGCAGCCAGACAGGGAATCAGCCCCAGCATTTT	CASSQTGNQPQHF
TRBJ1-1	once	TRBV20-1	NA	TGCAGTCCTCGCTACCGTGGTGAAGCTTTCTTT	CSPRYRGEAFF
TRBJ1-2	NA	TRBV10-3	TRBD1	TGTGCCATCAGAGCGGACAGGGGTTGGTATGGCTACACCTTC	CAIRADRGWYGYTF
TRBJ1-1	NA	TRBV11-1	NA	TGTGCCAGCAGCTTTTCAGGTAGCACTGAAGCTTTCTTT	CASSFSGSTEAFF
TRBJ2-5	NA	TRBV3-1/TRBV3-2	TRBD2	TGTGCCAGCAGCCGAGGAGGGACTACCCAAGAGACCCAGTACTTC	CASSRGGTTQETQYF
TRBJ1-5	NA	TRBV3-1/TRBV3-2	NA	TGTGCCAGCAGCCAAGATAGGGCCAGGGTAAGCAATCAGCCCCAGCATTTT	CASSQDRARVSNQPQHF
TRBJ1-2	NA	TRBV5-6	NA	TGTGCCAGCAGCTCCCTACGGGGAAAAGATGGTGGCTACACCTTC	CASSSLRGKDGGYTF
TRBJ2-1	NA	TRBV7-2	TRBD1	TGTGCCAGCAGCATCCTGGGACAGGGGGCTAATGAGCAGTTCTTC	CASSILGQGANEQFF
TRBJ1-1	NA	TRBV11-2	NA	TGTGCCAGCAGCTTAGTGGGGGGGAACACTGAAGCTTTCTTT	CASSLVGGNTEAFF
TRBJ1-3	NA	TRBV10-3	NA	TGTGCCATCAGTGCTGGGGGGGGATCCGGAAACACCATATATTTT	CAISAGGGSGNTIYF
TRBJ2-3	once	TRBV19	TRBD2	TGTGCCAGTAGTATTCCCAGCGGGGGGACCACAGATACGCAGTATTTT	CASSIPSGGTTDTQYF
TRBJ2-3	NA	TRBV27	TRBD2	TGTGCCAGCAGGGTGCTAGCGGGGGGTTACACAGATACGCAGTATTTT	CASRVLAGGYTDTQYF
TRBJ1-2	NA	TRBV10-3	NA	TGTGCCATCAGTGACGTGAAGGGGTTGGAAAATGGCTACACCTTC	CAISDVKGLENGYTF
TRBJ2-5	NA	TRBV7-2	TRBD2	TGTGCCAGCAGCTTAACGGGGGGCCAAGAGACCCAGTACTTC	CASSLTGGQETQYF
TRBJ1-4	NA	TRBV6-5	NA	TGTGCCAGCAGACAGGGAGAGGGCGAAAAACTGTTTTTT	CASRQGEGEKLFF
TRBJ2-2	once	TRBV7-9	NA	TGTGCCAGCAGCTTAGACGTTTGGAGGGGCACCGGGGAGCTGTTTTTT	CASSLDVWRGTGELFF
TRBJ1-1	once	TRBV29-1	TRBD1	TGCAGCGTTGGAGTGGACAGGGAGGACACTGAAGCTTTCTTT	CSVGVDREDTEAFF
TRBJ1-6	NA	TRBV27	TRBD1	TGTGCCAGCAGTTTCACAGGGGGAACGTATTCACCCCTCCACTTT	CASSFTGGTYSPLHF
TRBJ1-2	NA	TRBV12-5	NA	TGTGCTAGTGGTTTGGTACAAAGGCCCCCCGGGTATGGCTACACCTTC	CASGLVQRPPGYGYTF
TRBJ2-2	NA	TRBV7-6	TRBD2	TGTGCCAGCAGCTTAGAGATTAGCGGGGAGTTGACCGGGGAGCTGTTTTTT	CASSLEISGELTGELFF
TRBJ1-6	NA	TRBV30	TRBD1	TGTGCCTGGGAGATTGGACAGGGGAATTCACCCCTCCACTTT	CAWEIGQGNSPLHF
TRBJ1-3	NA	TRBV25-1	TRBD1	TGTGCCAGCAGTGGAAGGGGGCAGCCGACCTCTGGAAACACCATATATTTT	CASSGRGQPTSGNTIYF
TRBJ2-3	NA	TRBV11-2	NA	TGTGCCAGCAGCCCCCAGAACCCCTCTGATGAGTATTTT	CASSPQNPSDEYF
TRBJ1-4	NA	TRBV18	NA	TGTGCCAGCTCTAGCGAGCCTAATGAAAAACTGTTTTTT	CASSSEPNEKLFF
TRBJ1-2	NA	TRBV9	NA	TGTGCCAGCAGCGTAGATGGGAGCTCGTCTAACTATGGCTACACCTTC	CASSVDGSSSNYGYTF
TRBJ1-2	NA	TRBV7-9	NA	TGTGCCAGCAGCCCTGGGGCCAGTACCCGCTATGGCTACACCTTC	CASSPGASTRYGYTF
TRBJ1-1	NA	TRBV30	NA	TGTGCCTGGTGCCGGGACCGGAGGGACACTGAAGCTTTCTTT	CAWCRDRRDTEAFF
TRBJ2-2	NA	TRBV5-1	NA	TGCGCCAGCAGCTCACCAACCGGCAGGTCGAACACCGGGGAGCTGTTTTTT	CASSSPTGRSNTGELFF
TRBJ2-3	NA	TRBV7-9	TRBD2	TGTGCCAGCAGCTCCGCTAGCGGATTGTTCACAGATACGCAGTATTTT	CASSSASGLFTDTQYF
TRBJ2-7	few	TRBV5-1	TRBD1	TGCGCCAGCAGCGAAGGGACAGGGCGCGCCTACGAGCAGTACTTC	CASSEGTGRAYEQYF
TRBJ1-2	NA	TRBV7-2	NA	TGTGCCAGCAGCTTAGTGGTGATGGGGGCTGGGGGCTACACCTTC	CASSLVVMGAGGYTF
TRBJ2-1	NA	TRBV2	TRBD1	TGTGCCAGCAGTGAGGGGACAGGGGGCAATGAGCAGTTCTTC	CASSEGTGGNEQFF